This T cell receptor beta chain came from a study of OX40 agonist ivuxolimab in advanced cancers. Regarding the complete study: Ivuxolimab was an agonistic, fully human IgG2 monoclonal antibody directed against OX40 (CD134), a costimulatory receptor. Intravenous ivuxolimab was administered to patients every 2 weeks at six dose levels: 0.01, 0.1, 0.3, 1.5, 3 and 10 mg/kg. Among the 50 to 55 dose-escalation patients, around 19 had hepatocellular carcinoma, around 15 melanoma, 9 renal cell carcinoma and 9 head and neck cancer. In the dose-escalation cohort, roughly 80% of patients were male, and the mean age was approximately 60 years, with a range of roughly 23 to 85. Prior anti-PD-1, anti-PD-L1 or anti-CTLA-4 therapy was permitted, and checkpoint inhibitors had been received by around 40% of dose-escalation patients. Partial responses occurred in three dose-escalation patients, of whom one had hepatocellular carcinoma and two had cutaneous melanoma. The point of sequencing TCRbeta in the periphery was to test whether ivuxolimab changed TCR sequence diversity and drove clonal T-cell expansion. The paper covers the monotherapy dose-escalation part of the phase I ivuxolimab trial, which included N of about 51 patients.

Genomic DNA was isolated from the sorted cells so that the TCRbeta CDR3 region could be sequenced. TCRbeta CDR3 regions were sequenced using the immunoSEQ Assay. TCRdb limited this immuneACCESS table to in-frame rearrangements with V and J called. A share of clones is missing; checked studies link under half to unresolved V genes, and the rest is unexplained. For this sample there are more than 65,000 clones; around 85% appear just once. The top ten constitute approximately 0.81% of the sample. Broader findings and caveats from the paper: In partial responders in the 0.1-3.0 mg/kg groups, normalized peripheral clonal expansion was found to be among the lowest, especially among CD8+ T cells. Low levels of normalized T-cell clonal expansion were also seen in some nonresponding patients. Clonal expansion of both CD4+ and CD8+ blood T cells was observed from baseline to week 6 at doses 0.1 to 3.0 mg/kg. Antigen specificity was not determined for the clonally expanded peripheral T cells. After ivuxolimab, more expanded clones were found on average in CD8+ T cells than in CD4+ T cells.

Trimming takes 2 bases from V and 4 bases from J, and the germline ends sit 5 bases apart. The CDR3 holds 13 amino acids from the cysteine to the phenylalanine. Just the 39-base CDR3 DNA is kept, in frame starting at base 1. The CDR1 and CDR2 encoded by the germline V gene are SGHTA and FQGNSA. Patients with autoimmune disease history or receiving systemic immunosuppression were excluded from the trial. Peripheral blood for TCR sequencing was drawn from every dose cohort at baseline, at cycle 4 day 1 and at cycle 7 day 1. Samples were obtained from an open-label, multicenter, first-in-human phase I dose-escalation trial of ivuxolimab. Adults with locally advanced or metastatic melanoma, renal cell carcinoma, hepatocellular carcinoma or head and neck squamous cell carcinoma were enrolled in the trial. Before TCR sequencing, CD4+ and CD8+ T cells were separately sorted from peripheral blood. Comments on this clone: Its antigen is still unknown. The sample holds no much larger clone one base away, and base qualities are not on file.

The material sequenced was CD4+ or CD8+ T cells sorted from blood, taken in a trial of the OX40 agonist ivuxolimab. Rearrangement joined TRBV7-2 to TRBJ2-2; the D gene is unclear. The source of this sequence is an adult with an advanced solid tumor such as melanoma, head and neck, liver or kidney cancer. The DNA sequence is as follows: TGTGCCAGCAGCTTATGGGGCACCGGGGAGCTGTTTTTT. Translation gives CASSLWGTGELFF.